This TCR beta chain was identified during a study of cytomegalovirus exposure and HLA in healthy donors. Whole-study results and caveats: Later analysis associated a missense DCLRE1C variant with TCR beta V- and J-gene trimming. Segments of the TCR beta V type were, in most cases, productive about 90% or about 30% of the time in an earlier analysis. Excluded were some V segments that proved indistinguishable, including TRBV6-2 and TRBV6-3.

As concerns this clone: Its antigen remains unidentified.

The CDR3 extends over 16 amino acids. Germline V gives CDR1 SGHVS, CDR2 FQNEAQ. V gave up 5 bases and J gave up 9 bases, with 25 bases separating them. PCR used 60 Vbeta primers and 13 Jbeta primers. The assay was immunoSEQ multiplex PCR, and TCRdb's table has in-frame clones only and misses some. Seen here are 100,000 or so clones, approximately 70% observed once, and the top ten hold approximately 4.3%. The sequence derives from a woman aged 18-29 years in good health and CMV-seropositive. This chain joins TRBV7-8 and TRBJ1-1, with D possibly TRBD1 on 5 matching bases. The source material was PBMCs. CDR3 sequence reads: CASSKITGDSGFKAFF. Here the CDR3 DNA reads TGTGCCAGCAGCAAGATTACCGGGGACTCGGGTTTTAAAGCTTTCTTT.